This T cell receptor (beta chain) was profiled in a study of T cells in Graves' hyperthyroidism and ophthalmopathy. Study context: Peripheral blood was acquired at first diagnosis, ahead of any therapy whatsoever. Study results and caveats: Also found in blood were most expanded thyroid clonotypes above 0.001.

The CDR3 covers 15 residues. V lost 3 bases and J lost 1, with 13 bases in between. Germline assignment: CDR1 MDHEN and CDR2 SYDVKM. Under 3 months was the duration of disease in ophthalmopathy patients, who also had a Clinical Activity Score of at least 3 and a NOSPECS grade of at least 4. The table lists this clonotype with many counts. Its matching antigen is unknown. The source material, RNA transcripts, was used to amplify TCR beta CDR3 regions. TCR CDR3 regions were first amplified by RT-PCR with HTBI primers. TCRdb independently ran MiXCR on the multiplex PCR reads; one entry per CDR3 protein. The table lists nearly 600,000 distinct CDR3 sequences, 14% of them singletons.

This sequence was found in a woman aged 18-35 years with Graves' ophthalmopathy. The rearrangement links TRBV28 to TRBJ2-7; D may match TRBD1 or TRBD2 (5 bases each). The sample taken for sequencing was blood. The CDR3 DNA sequence: TGTGCCAGCAGTTTTGACAGTCGGGGATCCTACGAGCAGTACTTC. It translates to CASSFDSRGSYEQYF.